These 22 T cell receptor beta chains originate from one sample sequenced in a study of cytomegalovirus exposure and HLA in healthy donors. PCR used 60 Vbeta primers and 13 Jbeta primers. Measured with immunoSEQ multiplex PCR; TCRdb has only the in-frame clones, and not every one. The data show 95,000 to 100,000 clones, 65% to 85% seen once. What was sequenced was PBMCs. The receptor source for this set is a man over 45 in good health and CMV-seronegative.

The table lists this clone with a few counts. The chain uses TRBV6-6 and TRBJ1-2; D unclear. V was clipped by 0 bases and J by 4 bases, with 9 bases between them. This CDR3 contains 14 residues. Germline-derived CDR1 and CDR2 are MNHNY and SVGAGI (reference sequence). In DNA form, the CDR3 reads TGTGCCAGCAGTTACTCCCTGACACCCTATGGCTACACCTTC. Translated: CASSYSLTPYGYTF.

This clone was detected a few times. The chain joins TRBV6-5 to TRBJ2-2; D is undetermined. The CDR3 is 13 amino acids. Trimming shortened V by 7 bases and J by 1 base, and 7 bases separated the two germline ends. CDR1 is MNHEY, CDR2 SVGAGI, per germline. The CDR3 region is CASIDLNTGELFF. CDR3 bases: TGTGCCAGCATCGACTTGAACACCGGGGAGCTGTTTTTT.

V usage is TRBV18 and J usage is TRBJ2-5; 7 bases fit TRBD1. V shed 1 base, J shed 5 bases, and the junction held 4 bases outside the gene matches. The CDR3 extends over 14 amino acids. Germline-derived CDR1 and CDR2 are KGHSH and LQKENI. CDR3 sequence: CASSPQGASETQYF. In DNA, the CDR3 is TGTGCCAGCTCACCACAGGGGGCCTCGGAGACCCAGTACTTC.

The chain joins TRBV10-3 to TRBJ2-7; TRBD2 is a possible D gene (7 bases). In germline, CDR1 is ENHRY, CDR2 SYGVKD. V gave up 10 bases and J gave up 3 bases, with 10 bases separating them. CDR3 length equals 11 residues. In nucleotides, the CDR3 is TGTGCCACGAGGGGGGGCTACGAGCAGTACTTC. As protein: CATRGGYEQYF.

The J gene is TRBJ2-3, the V gene TRBV7-2; tentatively, D is TRBD2 (6 bases). This CDR3 is 15 amino acids long. V shed 5 bases and J shed 6 bases, with 18 bases lying between them. Germline V gene sequence: CDR1 SGHTA, CDR2 FQGNSA. DNA of the CDR3: TGTGCCAGCAGCCGGAGGGAGACTAGAGGTGATACGCAGTATTTT. This sequence encodes CASSRRETRGDTQYF.

This chain uses TRBV7-9 with TRBJ2-7, with TRBD1 matching over 10 bases. The CDR3 extends over 14 amino acids. The J segment lost 2 bases and the V segment lost 3 bases, leaving 1 base of the junction unmatched. In germline, CDR1 is SEHNR, CDR2 FQNEAQ (reference sequence). CDR3 loop: CASSFGTGAYEQYF. The CDR3 region has the DNA TGTGCCAGCAGCTTCGGGACAGGGGCCTACGAGCAGTACTTC.

The chain is built from TRBV2 and TRBJ2-5; perhaps TRBD1 as D (6 bases). CDR1 is SNHLY and CDR2 is FYNNEI in the germline V gene. The CDR3 length is 18 residues. V lost 6 bases to trimming and J lost 3 bases, with 26 bases between them. CDR3 nucleotides: TGTGCCAGCAGCGTCGGACAGCCCGTAGATGCAAAGAAAGAGACCCAGTACTTC. This gives the protein CASSVGQPVDAKKETQYF.

V gene TRBV9 combines with J gene TRBJ1-5; D remains unclear. The CDR3 sequence is 14 residues long. V was shortened by 0 bases and J by 4 bases, with 8 bases between the two germline ends. Germline V CDR1 and CDR2: SGDLS, YYNGEE. CDR3 DNA: TGTGCCAGCAGCGTAGGGGCAGGTAATCAGCCCCAGCATTTT. As protein: CASSVGAGNQPQHF.

The chain recombines TRBV7-9 with TRBJ2-5; 7 nucleotides align to TRBD2. Germline CDR1 reads SEHNR; CDR2 reads FQNEAQ (reference sequence). The trim removed 5 bases at V and 0 bases at J, leaving 9 bases unmatched. The CDR3 is 16 residues long. DNA of the CDR3: TGTGCCAGCAGCCCTCGGGGGGTAGCGTACCAAGAGACCCAGTACTTC. Translating it yields CASSPRGVAYQETQYF.

This chain joins TRBV11-3 and TRBJ2-3, with TRBD1 matching 7 bases. The CDR3 is 14 residues long. Trimming removed 2 bases from V and 4 bases from J; junction bases left unmatched: 3. Germline CDR1 and CDR2: SGHNT and YENEEA. The CDR3 region is CASSLTGVSDTQYF. As DNA, the CDR3 is TGTGCCAGCAGCTTAACAGGGGTATCAGATACGCAGTATTTT.

The chain combines TRBV5-1 with TRBJ2-7; possible D gene TRBD1, 5 bases. Trimming took off 1 base at V and 3 bases at J, with 5 bases between the two ends. The CDR3 is 12 residues long. From germline, CDR1 is SGHRS and CDR2 YFSETQ. The CDR3 bases are TGCGCCAGCAGCTTGCAGGGCTACGAGCAGTACTTC. It encodes CASSLQGYEQYF.

A remark on this clone: Other DNA sequences of this sample code for an identical CDR3. The genes are TRBV6-5 and TRBJ2-3, with D possibly TRBD1 on 6 matching bases. The CDR3 totals 14 residues. Germline CDR1 and CDR2: MNHEY and SVGAGI. V lost 7 bases, J lost 0 bases, and 11 bases lay in between. The CDR3 DNA sequence: TGTGCCAGCAAACAGGGACCGAGCACAGATACGCAGTATTTT. It codes for CASKQGPSTDTQYF.

CDR3 loop: CASSSQGGGNQPQHF. The CDR3 DNA sequence: TGTGCCAGTAGTTCCCAGGGGGGTGGCAATCAGCCCCAGCATTTT. The chain is built from TRBV19 and TRBJ1-5, with 7 bases identical to TRBD1. The length of the CDR3 is 15 residues. V shed 5 bases and J 2 bases; nucleotides not matched to a gene: 6. Germline V CDR1 and CDR2: LNHDA, SQIVND (reference sequence).

This clone was detected only a few times. This chain links TRBV10-1 with TRBJ2-1; D ambiguous. V lost 3 bases to trimming and J lost 3 bases, with 15 bases between them. The germline V gene encodes CDR1 WNHNN and CDR2 SYGVQD (reference sequence). This CDR3 has 16 residues. The CDR3 DNA reads as TGCGCCAGCAGTGATGGGCCTCCGGCTGTCTACAATGAGCAGTTCTTC. It encodes CASSDGPPAVYNEQFF.

V gene TRBV5-1 combines with J gene TRBJ1-1; 10 bases match TRBD1. The trim removed 3 bases at V and 5 bases at J, leaving 4 bases unmatched. Germline CDR1 SGHRS, CDR2 YFSETQ. The CDR3 totals 14 residues. CDR3 loop: CASSSGQGWTEAFF. The CDR3 nucleotides are TGCGCCAGCAGCTCGGGACAGGGGTGGACTGAAGCTTTCTTT.

In this sample, this clone turned up many times. V gene TRBV9 combines with J gene TRBJ2-2; D is unclear. Per germline, CDR1 SGDLS and CDR2 YYNGEE. V was shortened by 9 bases and J by 1 base, with 16 bases between the two germline ends. The CDR3 consists of 15 residues. The CDR3 reads CATFEEEQNTGELFF. The DNA of the CDR3 is TGTGCCACCTTCGAAGAGGAGCAGAACACCGGGGAGCTGTTTTTT.

This clone occurred a few times. The rearrangement links TRBV19 to TRBJ2-6; tentative D call: TRBD1 (6 bases). Germline CDR1 is LNHDA and CDR2 is SQIVND (reference sequence). Between the trimmed V and J ends, which lost 4 bases and 0 bases, there was a span of 7 bases. This CDR3 has 15 residues. The CDR3 sequence: CASSTRGSGANVLTF. CDR3 sequence (DNA): TGTGCCAGTAGTACCAGGGGCTCTGGGGCCAACGTCCTGACTTTC.

In this sample, this clone is medium-sized. This chain uses TRBV4-1 with TRBJ1-2; no clear D. The CDR3 contains 13 residues. Germline values: CDR1 MGHRA, CDR2 YSYEKL. V shed 1 base and J shed 7 bases, with 10 bases lying between them. The CDR3 sequence: CASSQGGNRGYTF. The CDR3 nucleotides read TGCGCCAGCAGCCAAGGAGGGAATCGTGGCTACACCTTC.

The rearrangement uses TRBV7-8 and TRBJ1-5; D unresolved. There are 16 residues in the CDR3. Trimming shortened V by 5 bases and J by 3 bases, and 17 bases separated the two germline ends. The V gene's germline CDR1 is SGHVS and CDR2 FQNEAQ. This chain's CDR3 is CASSPMRESDNQPQHF. DNA for the CDR3: TGTGCCAGCAGCCCTATGCGGGAAAGTGACAATCAGCCCCAGCATTTT.

Concerning this clone: Germline is not matched at one junction end, which may reflect a read error. The V call is TRBV6-1, the J call TRBJ2-3, with 12 bases lining up with TRBD2. The CDR3 is 12 amino acids. Germline values: CDR1 MNHNS, CDR2 SASEGT. CDR3 nucleotide sequence: TGTGCCAGCAGTGAAGCGACTAGCGGGGGCCGATTT. This sequence encodes CASSEATSGGRF.

This rearrangement joins TRBV5-6 to TRBJ1-3; 7 nucleotides align to TRBD1. CDR1 is SGHDT and CDR2 is YYEEEE in the germline V gene. CDR3 length: 15 residues. V gave up 1 base and J gave up 4 bases; unmatched junction bases: 5. The CDR3 sequence: CASSLRGLTGNTIYF. The CDR3 nucleotides are TGTGCCAGCAGCTTGAGGGGGCTGACGGGAAACACCATATATTTT.

This clone showed up just a few times. The chain is built from TRBV11-3 and TRBJ2-1; 8 bases line up with TRBD2. CDR1 is SGHNT and CDR2 is YENEEA in the germline V gene. The CDR3 contains 15 residues. The V segment lost 1 base and the J segment 4 bases; nucleotides outside the gene matches: 3. The CDR3 DNA follows: TGTGCCAGCAGCTTAGGAGCGGGGGAATACAATGAGCAGTTCTTC. This encodes CASSLGAGEYNEQFF.